Listed below are T cell receptor beta chains from one sample, sequenced in a study of post-analysis software for immune sequencing data. TCRdb reanalysed the PCR reads using MiXCR and keeps one entry per CDR3 protein. The sample holds 800,000 to 950,000 distinct CDR3 sequences; roughly 50% are singletons and the top ten take about 4.8%. Source material: blood. The receptor source for this set is a girl aged 10 to 17 with multiple sclerosis. Each CDR3 is given with its conserved first and last residue. The D gene is left open where the match is weak. Size is stated for part of the rows, as once, few or many counts, or as a class when the clone is expanded.

j_gene: TRBJ2-5; v_gene: TRBV6-5; d_gene: TRBD2; abundance: .; CDR3aa: CASSYSSGAPYQETQYF; CDR3nt: TGTGCCAGCAGTTACTCTAGCGGGGCACCTTACCAAGAGACCCAGTACTTC
j_gene: TRBJ2-1; v_gene: TRBV7-3; d_gene: TRBD2; abundance: .; CDR3aa: CASSLTSSGRVKEQFF; CDR3nt: TGTGCCAGCAGCTTAACCTCTAGCGGGAGGGTAAAGGAGCAGTTCTTC
j_gene: TRBJ2-3; v_gene: TRBV5-5; d_gene: TRBD2; abundance: .; CDR3aa: CASSLVGSGRDTQYF; CDR3nt: TGTGCCAGCAGCTTAGTCGGTAGCGGGAGAGATACGCAGTATTTT
j_gene: TRBJ2-3; v_gene: TRBV4-1; d_gene: .; abundance: few; CDR3aa: CASSQDLGTDTQYF; CDR3nt: TGCGCCAGCAGCCAAGATCTGGGGACAGATACGCAGTATTTT
j_gene: TRBJ1-2; v_gene: TRBV5-1; d_gene: .; abundance: .; CDR3aa: CASSLGRVTDLHGYTF; CDR3nt: TGCGCCAGCAGCTTGGGTAGGGTGACAGACCTGCATGGCTACACCTTC
j_gene: TRBJ2-7; v_gene: TRBV3-1; d_gene: TRBD1; abundance: .; CDR3aa: CASSQRVAGGGEQYF; CDR3nt: TGTGCCAGCAGCCAAAGGGTGGCAGGGGGCGGCGAGCAGTACTTC
j_gene: TRBJ2-7; v_gene: TRBV29-1; d_gene: TRBD1; abundance: .; CDR3aa: CSVDRTRLGTVSYEQYF; CDR3nt: TGCAGCGTTGATAGGACTCGACTCGGGACAGTCTCCTACGAGCAGTACTTC
j_gene: TRBJ2-7; v_gene: TRBV29-1; d_gene: .; abundance: few; CDR3aa: CSVDKDFGDEQYF; CDR3nt: TGCAGCGTTGATAAGGATTTTGGGGACGAGCAGTACTTC
j_gene: TRBJ2-3; v_gene: TRBV2; d_gene: .; abundance: .; CDR3aa: CASLMWGAADTQYF; CDR3nt: TGTGCCAGTCTGATGTGGGGGGCCGCAGATACGCAGTATTTT
j_gene: TRBJ2-1; v_gene: TRBV20-1; d_gene: .; abundance: .; CDR3aa: CTLRLPGRNEQFF; CDR3nt: TGCACTTTAAGGCTCCCGGGCCGCAATGAGCAGTTCTTC
j_gene: TRBJ2-3; v_gene: TRBV7-9; d_gene: .; abundance: .; CDR3aa: CASSLKSGTSTDTQYF; CDR3nt: TGTGCCAGCAGCTTAAAATCCGGGACTAGCACAGATACGCAGTATTTT
j_gene: TRBJ1-1; v_gene: TRBV7-9; d_gene: .; abundance: .; CDR3aa: CASSFIGTEAFF; CDR3nt: TGTGCCAGCAGCTTTATTGGCACTGAAGCTTTCTTT